This T cell receptor beta chain derives from a study of control samples from healthy donors and cancer patients. TCRdb keeps only in-frame clones here, not all; method: immunoSEQ multiplex PCR. The repertoire includes fewer than 200,000 clones, roughly 95% of them detected once, and over 4% sits in the top ten. V dropped 3 bases and J dropped 6; count of bases not matched to a gene: 8. The CDR3 loop spans 15 amino acids. Germline V CDR1 and CDR2: SGHRS, YFSETQ. This clone has a single count. The V and J genes are TRBV5-1 and TRBJ1-4, with 7 bases matching TRBD1. This TCR derives from a woman aged 60-75 years in good health. Sequenced: blood. The CDR3 bases are TGCGCCAGCAGCTCCACAGGGGCGAGGGATGAAAAACTGTTTTTT. Translating it yields CASSSTGARDEKLFF.